Listed below are T cell receptor beta chains from one sample, sequenced in a study. From the multiplex PCR reads, TCRdb called clonotypes with MiXCR, one entry per CDR3 protein. Altogether approximately 810 distinct CDR3 sequences are present, 3% to 4% being singletons, with the ten largest covering 28%. The sequencing sample was made of naive CD4+ T cells sorted from blood. The receptors come from a female donor with breast cancer. Both conserved end residues are part of each CDR3.

v_call	cdr3_aa
TRBV12-3/TRBV12-4	CASSLGQGMDGYTF
TRBV12-3/TRBV12-4	CASRPGLDYGYTF
TRBV12-3/TRBV12-4	CASRRQGNNYGYTF
TRBV12-3/TRBV12-4	CASSLRTGDGYTF
TRBV12-3/TRBV12-4	CASSQDSFYGYTF
TRBV12-3/TRBV12-4	CASRTMNYGYTF
TRBV12-3/TRBV12-4	CASSLVGHPGGYTF
TRBV12-3/TRBV12-4	CASSIQDSYGYTF
TRBV12-3/TRBV12-4	CASSLSLHVNSMTGYTF
TRBV12-3/TRBV12-4	CASSWDRAYGYTF
TRBV12-3/TRBV12-4	CASRETGLPGYTF
TRBV12-3/TRBV12-4	CASSLAGQVPGGYTF
TRBV12-3/TRBV12-4	CASSLPGQGNYGYTF
TRBV12-3/TRBV12-4	CASGRDRKAGYTF
TRBV12-3/TRBV12-4	CASSEARHYGYTF
TRBV12-3/TRBV12-4	CASSPDRSYGYTF
TRBV12-3/TRBV12-4	CASSIGTGRAYGYTF
TRBV12-3/TRBV12-4	CASSLAGLYGYTF
TRBV12-3/TRBV12-4	CASRRTELNGYTF
TRBV12-3/TRBV12-4	CASGVFRSYTF
TRBV12-3/TRBV12-4	CASSLARRVPYGYTF
TRBV12-3/TRBV12-4	CASSNRDTANYGYTF
TRBV12-3/TRBV12-4	CASGSPGVNYGYTF
TRBV12-3/TRBV12-4	CASSLSSEDGYTF
TRBV12-3/TRBV12-4	CASRPGFDGYTF
TRBV12-3/TRBV12-4	CASSSRQGNYGYTF
TRBV12-3/TRBV12-4	CASTVDGRSNYGYTF
TRBV12-3/TRBV12-4	CASRTTSQGTNYGYTF
TRBV12-3/TRBV12-4	CASSSHSYGYTF
TRBV12-3/TRBV12-4	CASSPGRRGYTF
TRBV12-3/TRBV12-4	CASGTRGQALLFYGYTF
TRBV12-3/TRBV12-4	CASSLGVPGESYGYTF
TRBV12-3/TRBV12-4	CASSPGQVVWGYTF
TRBV12-3/TRBV12-4	CASSLADRYYGYTF
TRBV12-3/TRBV12-4	CASSLSGRGRNSYGYTF
TRBV12-3/TRBV12-4	CASSFFRIESSNTF
TRBV12-3/TRBV12-4	CASSLGQGDRYTF
TRBV12-3/TRBV12-4	CASSSGPVIWGYTF
TRBV12-3/TRBV12-4	CASSVDRVIDGYTF
TRBV12-3/TRBV12-4	CASRPTGDGYTF
TRBV12-3/TRBV12-4	CASSSPGHVNYGYTF
TRBV12-3/TRBV12-4	CASSFQGNYGYTF
TRBV12-3/TRBV12-4	CASSLTGVTGYTF
TRBV12-3/TRBV12-4	CASSTGTGATLNYGYTF
TRBV12-3/TRBV12-4	CASSLDRNYGYTF